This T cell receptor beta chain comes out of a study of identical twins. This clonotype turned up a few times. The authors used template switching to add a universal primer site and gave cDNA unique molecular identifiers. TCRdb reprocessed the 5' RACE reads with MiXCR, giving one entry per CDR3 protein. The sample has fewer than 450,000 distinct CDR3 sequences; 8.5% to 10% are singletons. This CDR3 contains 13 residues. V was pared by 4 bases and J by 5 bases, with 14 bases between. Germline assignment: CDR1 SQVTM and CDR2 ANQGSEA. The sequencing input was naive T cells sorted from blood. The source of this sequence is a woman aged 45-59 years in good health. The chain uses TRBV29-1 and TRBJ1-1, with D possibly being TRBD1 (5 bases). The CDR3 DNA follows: TGCAGCGTTGCCGGAGGGGCCTTTACTGAAGCTTTCTTT. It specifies CSVAGGAFTEAFF.